A single sample is the source of the 27 T cell receptor beta chains below, sequenced in a study of neurological immune-mediated disorders (dated by TCRdb to between 2018 and 2020). To prepare the library, 5' RACE was applied. Data came from an Illumina HiSeq 2500. TCRdb cleaned the public reads at Q25 with fastp, built clones with MiXCR and kept in-frame beta chains. Identical CDR3 protein sequences are pooled into one entry, listed with their most common genes and DNA. The sample profile shows approximately 100,000 distinct CDR3 sequences; roughly 3.5% of them were found once. Of the sample, about 6% is held by the ten largest clones. The specimen sequenced was PBMCs. These receptors all stem from a woman aged 18 to 35 with multiple sclerosis.

In its sample, this clonotype was seen many times. The J gene is TRBJ2-1, the V gene TRBV5-5; 8 nucleotides line up with TRBD2. V shed 4 bases, J shed 9 bases, and the junction held 12 bases outside the gene matches. This CDR3 is built from 15 residues. Germline V gene data show CDR1 as SGHKS and CDR2 as YYEKEE (reference sequence). In DNA form, the CDR3 reads TGTGCCAGCAGCCCTGGGGGCGGGAGGATCGGTGAGCAGTTCTTC. It yields the protein CASSPGGGRIGEQFF. The full variable domain, its missing parts supplied by reference TRBV5-5 and TRBJ2-1, is DAGVTQSPTHLIKTRGQQVTLRCSPISGHKSVSWYQQVLGQGPQFIFQYYEKEERGRGNFPDRFSARQFPNYSSELNVNALLLGDSALYLCASSPGGGRIGEQFFGPGTRLTVL.

This clonotype was recorded many times. The chain has TRBV3-1 and TRBJ2-1; D unclear. Per the germline V gene, CDR1 is LGHDT and CDR2 is YNNKEL (reference sequence). Trimming removed 5 bases at V and 0 bases at J, with 14 bases between. This CDR3 region has 16 residues. For the CDR3, the DNA is TGTGCCAGCAGCGGCGCCCGGCGAAGCTCCTACAATGAGCAGTTCTTC. Protein sequence: CASSGARRSSYNEQFF.

This clonotype was found many times. The chain combines TRBV7-9 with TRBJ1-2; D uncertain. The CDR3 totals 13 residues. CDR1 is SEHNR and CDR2 is FQNEAQ in the germline V gene (reference sequence). V was clipped by 5 bases and J by 2 bases, with 9 bases between them. CDR3 sequence reads: CASSPIRNYGYTF. CDR3 nucleotide sequence: TGTGCCAGCAGCCCCATCCGAAACTATGGCTACACCTTC.

This clonotype was recorded at least ten times. The chain couples TRBV11-1 to TRBJ2-2; 10 bases are shared with TRBD2. V was pared by 4 bases and J by 5 bases, with 4 bases of the junction left unmatched. In germline, CDR1 is SGHAT, CDR2 FQDESV (reference sequence). CDR3 length equals 15 residues. CDR3 DNA sequence: TGTGCCAGCAGCTCTAGCGGGAGAGGGACCGGGGAGCTGTTTTTT. This encodes CASSSSGRGTGELFF.

Many counts were recorded for this clonotype. The rearrangement joins TRBV27 to TRBJ1-1; tentative D call: TRBD1 (5 bases). The length of the CDR3 is 13 residues. Trimming took off 7 bases at V and 4 bases at J, with 13 bases between the two ends. Per germline, CDR1 MNHEY and CDR2 SMNVEV (reference sequence). CDR3 region: CASTSGGRTEAFF. The CDR3 nucleotides read TGTGCCAGCACTTCTGGGGGACGCACTGAAGCTTTCTTT.

The sample holds many counts of this clonotype. The chain is built from TRBV7-9 and TRBJ2-7, with TRBD2 matching over 12 bases. J lost 2 bases, V lost 6 bases, and 8 bases had no gene match. Germline CDR1 and CDR2: SEHNR and FQNEAQ (reference sequence). This CDR3 is built from 16 residues. The chain's CDR3 is CASSPPTSGRTYEQYF. The CDR3 DNA is TGTGCCAGCAGTCCCCCTACTAGCGGGAGGACCTACGAGCAGTACTTC.

This clonotype was seen at least ten times. CDR3 protein: CASSWTGGEDEQYF. The CDR3 DNA sequence: TGTGCCAGCAGCTGGACAGGGGGGGAGGACGAGCAGTACTTC. The V and J genes are TRBV12-3 or TRBV12-4 and TRBJ2-7, with 10 bases fitting TRBD1. The CDR3 has 14 amino acids. Germline trimming cut 6 bases from V and 5 bases from J; bases unmatched to any gene: 7.

The V call is TRBV6-5, the J call TRBJ1-5, with a weak D call TRBD1 (6 bases). Trimming removed 6 bases from V and 1 base from J, with 13 bases in between. The CDR3 contains 15 residues. Germline V gives CDR1 MNHEY, CDR2 SVGAGI. As DNA, the CDR3 is TGTGCCAGCAGAAAAGTTCAGGGGAGCAATCAGCCCCAGCATTTT. Translated, it gives CASRKVQGSNQPQHF.

This clonotype was detected many times. The chain links TRBV12-3 or TRBV12-4 to TRBJ2-5, with no clear D. This CDR3 spans 13 amino acids. The ends were cut back, 6 bases at V and 2 bases at J, with 10 bases in the middle. The CDR3, as DNA: TGTGCCAGCAGCTTAAGTGGGCAAGAGACCCAGTACTTC. The encoded protein is CASSLSGQETQYF.

This clonotype was counted ten times or more. This chain links TRBV2 with TRBJ2-5; 9 bases are a match to TRBD1. Germline V gives CDR1 SNHLY, CDR2 FYNNEI. Losses at the gene ends were 7 bases for V and 4 bases for J; bases not matched to a gene: 7. This CDR3 has 14 residues. The CDR3 region is CASILQGAGETQYF. Here the CDR3 DNA reads TGTGCCAGCATCCTACAGGGGGCAGGAGAGACCCAGTACTTC.

The sample holds many counts of this clonotype. The rearrangement links TRBV6-6 to TRBJ1-1; no firm D call. The V gene lost 6 bases and the J gene lost 4 bases, with 9 bases spanning the gap. Germline V gene sequence: CDR1 MNHNY, CDR2 SVGAGI (reference sequence). The CDR3 is 12 residues long. In nucleotides, the CDR3 is TGTGCCAGCAGCTCGGGAGGCACTGAAGCTTTCTTT. It specifies CASSSGGTEAFF.

This clonotype was counted ten times or more. The V call is TRBV4-1, the J call TRBJ2-7; D not certain. V was shortened by 7 bases and J by 0 bases, with 10 bases between the two germline ends. The CDR3 is 13 amino acids. Germline lookup yields CDR1 MGHRA and CDR2 YSYEKL. DNA of the CDR3: TGCGCCAGCAACCTACAGAGCTCCTACGAGCAGTACTTC. Its protein product is CASNLQSSYEQYF.

The sample holds many counts of this clonotype. The chain recombines TRBV14 with TRBJ2-4; possible D gene TRBD2, 7 bases. The CDR3 consists of 15 residues. Trimming removed 4 bases at V and 8 bases at J, with 18 bases between. Germline CDR1 reads SGHDN; CDR2 reads FVKESK. This CDR3 is CASSLGEGVIDIQYF. The CDR3, as DNA: TGTGCCAGCAGCCTAGGGGAGGGGGTCATTGACATTCAGTACTTC.

In its sample, this clonotype was seen many times. This chain uses TRBV6-5 with TRBJ2-7, with 8 bases that match TRBD1. Germline V gives CDR1 MNHEY, CDR2 SVGAGI. The CDR3 totals 13 residues. V was clipped by 8 bases and J by 3 bases; unmatched bases: 6. CDR3 region: CASWTGKHYEQYF. The CDR3 coding sequence is TGTGCCAGCTGGACAGGGAAACACTACGAGCAGTACTTC.

The sample holds many counts of this clonotype. The V call is TRBV3-1, the J call TRBJ2-2, with a possible D match to TRBD1 (6 bases). Germline values: CDR1 LGHDT, CDR2 YNNKEL (reference sequence). Trimming removed 3 bases from V and 0 bases from J, with 11 bases in between. The CDR3 contains 16 residues. CDR3 DNA sequence: TGTGCCAGCAGCCACTCCAGGGGTTCGAACACCGGGGAGCTGTTTTTT. This encodes CASSHSRGSNTGELFF.

This clonotype was seen a handful of times. A much larger clone differs from this one at a single base, so this may be a read error. The V call is TRBV29-1, the J call TRBJ1-4, with D unresolved. The germline gives CDR1 SQVTM, CDR2 ANQGSEA. This CDR3 spans 12 amino acids. V shed 7 bases and J shed 4 bases, with 10 bases lying between them. The CDR3 here is CSAGKGNEKLFF. The CDR3 DNA is TGCAGCGCGGGAAAGGGTAATGAAAAACTGTTTTTT.

Concerning this clonotype itself: With a much larger clone just one base away, this may be a read error. The chain recombines TRBV20-1 with TRBJ2-3; D not resolved. Germline CDR1 reads DFQATT; CDR2 reads SNEGSKA (reference sequence). CDR3 length: 16 amino acids. Trimming removed 1 base from V and 0 bases from J, with 14 bases in between. The CDR3 nucleotides read TGCAGTGCTAGAGGTCCCGGGCGGAGAAGCACAGATACGCAGTATTTT. As protein: CSARGPGRRSTDTQYF.

At least ten counts were recorded for this clonotype. This rearrangement joins TRBV18 to TRBJ2-7; TRBD1 aligns across 8 bases. The CDR3 consists of 14 residues. Looked up from germline, CDR1 is KGHSH and CDR2 is LQKENI. J gave up 0 bases and V 8 bases, and 6 bases lay outside the gene matches. This chain's CDR3 is CASSPGTGSYEQYF. The CDR3 bases are TGTGCCAGCAGCCCCGGGACAGGCTCCTACGAGCAGTACTTC.

This clonotype appeared many times. The chain couples TRBV5-1 to TRBJ1-1; possibly TRBD1 for D (5 bases). CDR1 and CDR2 (germline): SGHRS, YFSETQ. This CDR3 contains 13 residues. Trimming removed 0 bases at V and 11 bases at J, with 14 bases between. DNA of the CDR3: TGCGCCAGCAGCTTGGCCGGGGGAGGGCCGGCTTTCTTT. Translated: CASSLAGGGPAFF. The full variable domain, completed using reference TRBV5-1 and TRBJ1-1, is KAGVTQTPRYLIKTRGQQVTLSCSPISGHRSVSWYQQTPGQGLQFLFEYFSETQRNKGNFPGRFSGRQFSNSRSEMNVSTLELGDSALYLCASSLAGGGPAFFGQGTRLTVV.

This clonotype has ten or more counts. This rearrangement joins TRBV5-1 to TRBJ1-1, with D hard to call. The germline CDR1 and CDR2 sequences are SGHRS and YFSETQ. V lost 8 bases and J lost 0, with 14 bases in between. There are 14 residues in the CDR3. The CDR3 protein is CASGLAPMNTEAFF. CDR3 nucleotides: TGCGCCAGTGGACTCGCTCCAATGAACACTGAAGCTTTCTTT.

At least ten counts were recorded for this clonotype. V gene TRBV20-1 combines with J gene TRBJ1-3; D gene uncertain. Per germline, CDR1 DFQATT and CDR2 SNEGSKA (reference sequence). The length of the CDR3 is 11 residues. V lost 6 bases and J lost 4, with 7 bases in between. The CDR3 region has the DNA TGCAGTGCCGTTACAGGAAACACCATATATTTT. It specifies CSAVTGNTIYF.

This clonotype was seen at least ten times. The chain couples TRBV5-1 to TRBJ2-5; D remains ambiguous. V dropped 4 bases and J dropped 1 base, with 17 bases sitting between them. The CDR3 has 16 amino acids. Germline CDR1 reads SGHRS; CDR2 reads YFSETQ. CDR3 sequence: CASSQEGVNIQETQYF. The CDR3 nucleotides are TGCGCCAGCAGCCAGGAAGGAGTAAACATCCAAGAGACCCAGTACTTC.

This clonotype appeared many times. This rearrangement joins TRBV6-1 to TRBJ1-2, with a possible D match to TRBD1 (6 bases). CDR1 is MNHNS, CDR2 SASEGT, per germline. There are 14 residues in the CDR3. The V and J ends lost 0 bases and 6 bases respectively, with 11 bases between them. The chain's CDR3 is CASSEAGGSHGYTF. CDR3 nucleotides: TGTGCCAGCAGTGAAGCAGGGGGTTCACATGGCTACACCTTC.

This clonotype has ten or more counts. The CDR3 here is CAANAPGTPYEQYF. The CDR3 DNA is TGTGCCGCCAACGCTCCCGGGACCCCCTACGAGCAGTACTTC. V gene TRBV10-3 combines with J gene TRBJ2-7; the D call may be TRBD1 or TRBD2 (5 bases each). V lost 11 bases, J lost 2 bases, and 19 bases lay in between. The CDR3 loop spans 14 amino acids. Germline V gene lookup returns CDR1 ENHRY and CDR2 SYGVKD.

This clonotype was seen more than once but under ten times. V gene TRBV7-2 combines with J gene TRBJ2-5, with TRBD1 identical over 8 bases. Unmatched junction bases numbered 7, after V lost 2 bases and J lost 2 bases. From germline, CDR1 is SGHTA and CDR2 FQGNSA. The CDR3 spans 16 residues. The CDR3 sequence is CASSLTEYRGQETQYF. In DNA form, the CDR3 reads TGTGCCAGCAGCTTAACAGAATACAGGGGGCAAGAGACCCAGTACTTC.

This clonotype showed up many times. The chain uses TRBV15 and TRBJ2-7; D assignment may be TRBD1 or TRBD2 (5 bases each). CDR1 and CDR2 (germline): LNHNV, YYDKDF (reference sequence). The ends were cut back, 4 bases at V and 6 bases at J, with 16 bases in the middle. The CDR3 is 14 residues long. CDR3: CATSTGTEHAEQYF. The CDR3 coding sequence is TGTGCCACCAGCACCGGGACCGAGCATGCCGAGCAGTACTTC.

This clonotype was detected ten times or more. V is TRBV4-1 and J is TRBJ1-1; a possible D gene is TRBD1 (6 bases). Trimming cost V 4 bases and J 2 bases, with 14 bases left between them. The germline V gene has CDR1 MGHRA and CDR2 YSYEKL. This CDR3 comprises 15 residues. Here the CDR3 reads CASSLIWGANTEAFF. For the CDR3, the DNA is TGCGCCAGCAGCCTAATATGGGGGGCCAACACTGAAGCTTTCTTT.